One sample yielded the 26 T cell receptor beta chains listed below, sequenced in a study of blood T cell repertoires in COVID-19. Some clones are missing from TCRdb's copy, which holds only in-frame ones; the method was immunoSEQ multiplex PCR. The sample shows 140,000 to 150,000 clones, approximately 88% of them seen only once. Sequenced material: peripheral blood. Receptors originate from a woman in her forties or fifties with acute or convalescent COVID-19.

This clone was picked up one time. The rearrangement uses TRBV18 and TRBJ1-4; TRBD1 agrees at 8 bases. Germline V gene data show CDR1 as KGHSH and CDR2 as LQKENI. V lost 3 bases to trimming and J lost 3 bases; unmatched junction nucleotides: 3. The CDR3 is made up of 15 amino acids. CDR3 in amino acids: CASSPTGVANEKLFF. DNA for the CDR3: TGTGCCAGCTCACCGACAGGGGTGGCTAATGAAAAACTGTTTTTT.

This sequence joins TRBV27 and TRBJ2-1; no clear D gene. The V and J ends lost 4 bases and 0 bases respectively, with 4 bases between them. CDR1 and CDR2 (germline): MNHEY, SMNVEV (reference sequence). This CDR3 is built from 13 residues. In DNA form, the CDR3 reads TGTGCCAGCAGTTACAGCTCCTACAATGAGCAGTTCTTC. This sequence encodes CASSYSSYNEQFF.

The genes are TRBV19 and TRBJ2-7, with a tentative D call TRBD1 (6 bases). CDR1 LNHDA and CDR2 SQIVND come from the germline V gene (reference sequence). With 5 bases removed from V and 7 bases from J, the gap between germline ends came to 9 bases. The CDR3 sequence is 11 residues long. The CDR3 nucleotides are TGTGCCAGTAGTGCAACAGGGGAGCAGTACTTC. Translating it yields CASSATGEQYF.

Written as DNA, the CDR3 is TGTGCCAGTAGTATGGGGGACTACCCAGCCTACAATGAGCAGTTCTTC. Protein: CASSMGDYPAYNEQFF. The rearrangement uses TRBV19 and TRBJ2-1; 7 bases are shared with TRBD2. The CDR3 is made up of 16 amino acids. Germline assignment: CDR1 LNHDA and CDR2 SQIVND (reference sequence). The V segment lost 3 bases and the J segment 2 bases; nucleotides outside the gene matches: 7. Full variable domain (missing parts from reference TRBV19 and TRBJ2-1): DGGITQSPKYLFRKEGQNVTLSCEQNLNHDAMYWYRQDPGQGLRLIYYSQIVNDFQKGDIAEGYSVSREKKESFPLTVTSAQKNPTAFYLCASSMGDYPAYNEQFFGPGTRLTVL.

This clone was picked up one time. This chain uses TRBV6-5 with TRBJ1-2; 7 bases are a match to TRBD1. The CDR3 length is 14 residues. J was trimmed by 2 bases and V by 5 bases; bases with no gene match: 5. CDR1 MNHEY and CDR2 SVGAGI come from the germline V gene. CDR3 nucleotides: TGTGCCAGCAGTCCCCCGGGACAGAACTATGGCTACACCTTC. This sequence encodes CASSPPGQNYGYTF.

This clone has just one count. The chain carries TRBV4-1 and TRBJ2-3; TRBD2 aligns across 7 bases. This CDR3 contains 15 residues. V lost 0 bases to trimming and J lost 3 bases; unmatched junction nucleotides: 3. In germline, CDR1 is MGHRA, CDR2 YSYEKL. CDR3 DNA sequence: TGCGCCAGCAGCCAAGATCGACTAGCTACAGATACGCAGTATTTT. The encoded protein is CASSQDRLATDTQYF.

The chain has TRBV5-4 and TRBJ2-7, with a weak D call TRBD2 (6 bases). Trimming left V 4 bases short and J 7 bases short, with 12 bases between. CDR1 and CDR2 from the germline V gene are SGHNT and YYREEE (reference sequence). The CDR3 runs 12 residues. CDR3 DNA: TGTGCCAGCAGCCCATTCGGGGGTGAGCAGTACTTC. Its protein product is CASSPFGGEQYF.

The J gene is TRBJ2-1, the V gene TRBV3-1 (or the pseudogene TRBV3-2), with a weak D call TRBD2 (6 bases). Between the trimmed V and J ends, which lost 3 bases and 2 bases, there was a span of 20 bases. CDR3 length: 18 amino acids. Germline-derived CDR1 and CDR2 are LGHDT and YNNKEL (reference sequence). CDR3 amino acids: CASSHIQVEGPTYNEQFF. The CDR3 DNA reads as TGTGCCAGCAGCCACATTCAGGTGGAGGGGCCAACCTACAATGAGCAGTTCTTC.

The rearrangement links TRBV9 to TRBJ2-3; 13 bases line up with TRBD2. V dropped 2 bases and J dropped 6; count of bases not matched to a gene: 6. The CDR3 sequence is 16 residues long. CDR1 is SGDLS and CDR2 is YYNGEE in the germline V gene. The CDR3 spells CASSVGTSGVGDTQYF. CDR3 coding DNA: TGTGCCAGCAGCGTGGGGACTAGCGGGGTCGGGGATACGCAGTATTTT. The whole variable domain, remainder taken from reference TRBV9 and TRBJ2-3, is DSGVTQTPKHLITATGQRVTLRCSPRSGDLSVYWYQQSLDQGLQFLIQYYNGEERAKGNILERFSAQQFPDLHSELNLSSLELGDSALYFCASSVGTSGVGDTQYFGPGTRLTVL.

The V gene is TRBV4-2, the J gene TRBJ1-3, with D perhaps TRBD1 (5 bases). The germline V gene encodes CDR1 LGHNA and CDR2 YNFKEQ. The CDR3 extends over 13 amino acids. Trimming removed 5 bases from V and 4 bases from J, with 9 bases in between. CDR3 nucleotides: TGTGCCAGCAGCACCCGACAGGGAAACACCATATATTTT. Translating gives CASSTRQGNTIYF.

The V and J genes are TRBV24-1 and TRBJ1-2, with 8 bases fitting TRBD1. The CDR3 is 15 amino acids. Germline loops: CDR1 KGHDR, CDR2 SFDVKD. V was clipped by 1 base and J by 7 bases; unmatched bases: 7. The CDR3 region is CATSDLTGGVSGYTF. CDR3 nucleotide sequence: TGTGCCACCAGTGATTTAACAGGGGGTGTGAGTGGCTACACCTTC.

This chain links TRBV19 with TRBJ1-1, with TRBD1 identical over 8 bases. CDR3 length: 14 amino acids. CDR1 is LNHDA and CDR2 is SQIVND in the germline V gene (reference sequence). V shed 5 bases and J 4 bases; nucleotides not matched to a gene: 6. Written as DNA, the CDR3 is TGTGCCAGTAGTTTAGGACAGGGATTCACTGAAGCTTTCTTT. It is translated as CASSLGQGFTEAFF.

The rearrangement uses TRBV30 and TRBJ1-5; 8 bases fit TRBD1. J gave up 5 bases and V 6 bases, and 6 bases lay outside the gene matches. The CDR3 has 13 residues. The germline V gene encodes CDR1 GTSNPN and CDR2 SVGIG (reference sequence). CDR3 nucleotide sequence: TGTGCCTGTGAGACAGGGGCGGATCAGCCCCAGCATTTT. Its translation: CACETGADQPQHF.

A note on this clone: Additional DNA sequences in this sample encode the identical CDR3. The chain has TRBV30 and TRBJ1-5; unclear D gene. V lost 4 bases to trimming and J lost 2 bases, with 9 bases between them. This CDR3 contains 13 residues. Germline CDR1 is GTSNPN and CDR2 is SVGIG (reference sequence). The chain's CDR3 is CAWTRGGNQPQHF. DNA for the CDR3: TGTGCCTGGACTCGGGGAGGCAATCAGCCCCAGCATTTT.

This clone was observed a single time. This chain connects TRBV27 to TRBJ2-7, with 7 bases matching TRBD2. CDR1 and CDR2 from the germline V gene are MNHEY and SMNVEV (reference sequence). The V segment lost 3 bases and the J segment 7 bases; nucleotides outside the gene matches: 9. The CDR3 is made up of 14 amino acids. Written as DNA, the CDR3 is TGTGCCAGCAGTTTTATCTCGGGAGGTCGGGAGCAGTACTTC. Residues: CASSFISGGREQYF.

V is TRBV5-4 and J is TRBJ1-4; TRBD1 matches 11 bases. Trimming took 4 bases from V and 7 from J; bases not matched to a gene: 6. This CDR3 is 15 amino acids long. The V gene's germline CDR1 is SGHNT and CDR2 YYREEE (reference sequence). For the CDR3, the DNA is TGTGCCAGCAGCCTACCGGGACAGGGGGGTGAAAAACTGTTTTTT. It translates to CASSLPGQGGEKLFF.

The chain is built from TRBV12-3 or TRBV12-4 and TRBJ1-5; weak D call: TRBD1 (5 bases). The length of the CDR3 is 12 residues. With 6 bases removed from V and 6 bases from J, the gap between germline ends came to 9 bases. The CDR3 sequence is CASSRTSQPQHF. CDR3 nucleotide sequence: TGTGCCAGCAGCAGGACAAGTCAGCCCCAGCATTTT.

This clone showed up many times. V usage is TRBV29-1 and J usage is TRBJ1-1; 8 bases fit TRBD1. The CDR3 loop spans 13 amino acids. With 7 bases clipped from V and 2 bases from J, the junction kept 6 bases outside the gene matches. Germline V CDR1 and CDR2: SQVTM, ANQGSEA. DNA of the CDR3: TGCAGCGGTGGAGCAGGGGGCAACACTGAAGCTTTCTTT. Translation gives CSGGAGGNTEAFF.

V is TRBV5-1 and J is TRBJ1-2; 8 bases are a match to TRBD1. The germline V gene encodes CDR1 SGHRS and CDR2 YFSETQ. This CDR3 has 15 amino acids. The V and J ends lost 6 bases and 6 bases, in that order; junction bases with no gene match: 13. This CDR3 reads CASTLIVSDRDGYTF. The CDR3 DNA sequence: TGCGCCAGCACCTTAATTGTTTCGGACAGGGATGGCTACACCTTC.

The chain carries TRBV5-1 and TRBJ2-7; 7 bases match TRBD1. V was pared by 1 base and J by 2 bases, with 9 bases of the junction left unmatched. This CDR3 region has 16 residues. Germline V gene lookup returns CDR1 SGHRS and CDR2 YFSETQ. The CDR3 coding sequence is TGCGCCAGCAGCTTGACCTCGGGACAGAACACCTACGAGCAGTACTTC. As protein: CASSLTSGQNTYEQYF. The full variable domain, in which reference TRBV5-1 and TRBJ2-7 provide the parts outside the CDR3, is KAGVTQTPRYLIKTRGQQVTLSCSPISGHRSVSWYQQTPGQGLQFLFEYFSETQRNKGNFPGRFSGRQFSNSRSEMNVSTLELGDSALYLCASSLTSGQNTYEQYFGPGTRLTVT.

This clone was seen more than once but under ten times. The V and J genes are TRBV10-1 and TRBJ1-1, with D tentatively TRBD1 (6 bases). This CDR3 has 14 residues. Germline V gene data show CDR1 as WNHNN and CDR2 as SYGVQD (reference sequence). The V end was cut by 3 bases, the J end by 1 base, with 9 bases between. CDR3 sequence reads: CASSDVQGNTEAFF. CDR3 DNA: TGCGCCAGCAGTGATGTACAGGGGAACACTGAAGCTTTCTTT.

This clone was counted only a few times. As DNA, the CDR3 is TGTGCCAGCAGCTTAGAGTGGCGGTCGAATTCACCCCTCCACTTT. Translation: CASSLEWRSNSPLHF. The V call is TRBV7-2, the J call TRBJ1-6; D remains unclear. This CDR3 region has 15 residues. The germline gives CDR1 SGHTA, CDR2 FQGNSA. V lost 1 base to trimming and J lost 7 bases, with 11 bases between them.

This sequence joins TRBV5-1 and TRBJ2-1; 10 bases align to TRBD2. V was pared by 0 bases and J by 5 bases, with 14 bases of the junction left unmatched. CDR1 and CDR2 from the germline V gene are SGHRS and YFSETQ. The CDR3 is 19 residues long. The CDR3 nucleotides read TGCGCCAGCAGCTTGGGCCTAGCGGGAGAGCCTGCCGGGGACAATGAGCAGTTCTTC. Its protein product is CASSLGLAGEPAGDNEQFF.

A few counts support this clone. V is TRBV7-2 and J is TRBJ1-4; D is ambiguous. Germline V lookup: CDR1 SGHTA, CDR2 FQGNSA. CDR3 length: 14 residues. Trimming pared 5 bases from V and 1 base from J, leaving 8 bases between. The CDR3 region has the DNA TGTGCCAGCAGCGCCAGGCTAACTAATGAAAAACTGTTTTTT. This sequence encodes CASSARLTNEKLFF.

As DNA, the CDR3 is TGTGCCAGCAGCGTAAGGGGACAGGGGGCCGGGGACACTGAAGCTTTCTTT. Amino acids: CASSVRGQGAGDTEAFF. The J gene is TRBJ1-1, the V gene TRBV9; 12 bases are a match to TRBD1. Germline-derived CDR1 and CDR2 are SGDLS and YYNGEE. The trim removed 1 base at V and 3 bases at J, leaving 7 bases unmatched. The CDR3 has 17 residues.

The chain has TRBV24-1 and TRBJ2-1, with a tentative D call TRBD1 (5 bases). V was trimmed by 5 bases and J by 8 bases, leaving 9 bases between them. The CDR3 extends over 12 amino acids. Germline V lookup: CDR1 KGHDR, CDR2 SFDVKD. The CDR3 DNA reads TGTGCCACCAGTGGTCAGGGTTATGAGCAGTTCTTC. Amino acid sequence: CATSGQGYEQFF.